This is a list of T cell receptor beta chains from one sample in a study of T cell repertoires in cytomegalovirus infection. TCRdb re-called the reads through MiXCR, storing one row per CDR3 protein. The sample includes about 490,000 distinct CDR3 sequences, about 17% seen only once; the top ten take 20% to 30%. Sequenced input: CD8+ T cells from PBMCs. Source of these receptors: a human donor in good health (CMV status not recorded). Some clones in this sample may be carry-over from other donors' samples. Each CDR3 is given with its conserved first and last residue.

>TRBJ2-7|14|TRBV7-9
CASSLVGGNNEQYF
>TRBJ2-1|17|TRBV7-6
CASSLRLAGSAYNEQFF
>TRBJ2-3|15|TRBV5-4
CASSPGTGGLDTQYF
>TRBJ2-1|18|TRBV7-3
CASSLTGGQLSSYNEQFF
>TRBJ2-1|15|TRBV5-4
CASSVGTSGGNEQFF
>TRBJ2-7|13|TRBV7-9
CASSLVGTDEQYF
>TRBJ2-5|14|TRBV7-7
CASSFGGPGKTQYF
>TRBJ1-1|18|TRBV14
CASSQFDPGARSNTEAFF
>TRBJ2-3|15|TRBV7-7
CASSPSVGRTDTQYF
>TRBJ2-3|16|TRBV4-1
CASSQGLASSTDTQYF
>TRBJ1-2|13|TRBV19
CASMKTLKDGYTF
>TRBJ1-2|15|TRBV27
CASRRTGIQNYGYTF
>TRBJ2-3|18|TRBV7-9
CASRGTSGGPISTDTHYF
>TRBJ2-7|15|TRBV6-6
CASRFYVGHSYEQYF
>TRBJ2-3|13|TRBV5-8
CASSRGDHDTQYF
>TRBJ1-1|13|TRBV12-3/TRBV12-4
CASTLGGGAEAFF
>TRBJ2-7|16|TRBV11-1
CASSPTDGSTYYEQYF
>TRBJ1-6|13|TRBV29-1
CSGRDRGISPLHF
>TRBJ2-1|15|TRBV6-6
CASTPEGNVYNEQFF
>TRBJ1-6|14|TRBV28
CASSQQGDNSPLHF
>TRBJ1-1|15|TRBV4-2
CASSQIVGADTEAFF
>TRBJ2-7|12|TRBV6-6
CASRGDSYEQYF
>TRBJ2-1|16|TRBV27
CASSTRRQGAINEQFF
>TRBJ2-1|19|TRBV7-6
CASSSPGGGPPFLYNEQFF